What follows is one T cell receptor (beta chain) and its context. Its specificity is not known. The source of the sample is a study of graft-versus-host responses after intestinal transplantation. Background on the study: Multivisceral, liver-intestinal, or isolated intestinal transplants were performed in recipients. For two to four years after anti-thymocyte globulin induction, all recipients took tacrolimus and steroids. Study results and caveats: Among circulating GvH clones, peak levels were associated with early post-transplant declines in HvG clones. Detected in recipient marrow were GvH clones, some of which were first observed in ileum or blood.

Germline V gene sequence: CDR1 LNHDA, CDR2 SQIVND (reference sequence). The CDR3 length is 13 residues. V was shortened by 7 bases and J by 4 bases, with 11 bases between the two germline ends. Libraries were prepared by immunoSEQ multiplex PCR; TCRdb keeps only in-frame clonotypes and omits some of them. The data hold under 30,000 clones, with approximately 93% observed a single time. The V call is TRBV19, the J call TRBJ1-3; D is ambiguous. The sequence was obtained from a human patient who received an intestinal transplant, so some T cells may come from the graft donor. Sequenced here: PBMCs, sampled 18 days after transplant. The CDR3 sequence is CASTETPGNTIYF. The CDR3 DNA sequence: TGTGCCAGTACCGAAACCCCAGGAAACACCATATATTTT. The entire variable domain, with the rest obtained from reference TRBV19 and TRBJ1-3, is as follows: DGGITQSPKYLFRKEGQNVTLSCEQNLNHDAMYWYRQDPGQGLRLIYYSQIVNDFQKGDIAEGYSVSREKKESFPLTVTSAQKNPTAFYLCASTETPGNTIYFGEGSWLTVV.